One and the same sample provided the 27 T cell receptor beta chains below, sequenced in a study of beta chain features in type 1 diabetes (dated by TCRdb to 2016 to 2019). The library was made by the immunoSEQ multiplex PCR assay. The High Capacity cDNA Reverse Transcription Kit was used to reverse transcribe all of the isolated RNA, meaning that expressed TCRB transcripts were what got sequenced. The table comes from immuneACCESS by way of TCRdb, which keeps in-frame sequences with V and J called. Part of the clones is missing from these tables; in studies checked, under half for an unresolved V gene and the rest for unknown reasons. The sample table records about 900,000 clones; roughly 15% of these occur just once. The top ten hold around 0.02% of the sample. The sample comprised naive CD4+ T cells from blood. In light of the paper, this sample's cell subset or site label describes: true naive CD4+ T cells. The source of these receptors is a woman younger than 30 in good health.

This clone was seen a handful of times. This chain links TRBV9 with TRBJ1-2, with 9 bases aligning to TRBD1. This CDR3 has 14 amino acids. CDR1 and CDR2 (germline): SGDLS, YYNGEE. The V and J ends lost 4 bases and 6 bases, in that order; junction bases with no gene match: 7. The CDR3 spells CASSPRGTGHGYTF. The CDR3 DNA is TGTGCCAGCAGCCCACGCGGGACAGGGCATGGCTACACCTTC.

A single count supports this clone. The chain carries TRBV5-4 and TRBJ2-1; D uncertain. CDR1 is SGHNT and CDR2 is YYREEE in the germline V gene (reference sequence). CDR3 length: 12 amino acids. The ends were cut back, 2 bases at V and 8 bases at J, with 8 bases in the middle. CDR3 DNA sequence: TGTGCCAGCAGCTTAGACTTTCATGAGCAGTTCTTC. This codes for CASSLDFHEQFF. The full variable domain, rest sourced from reference TRBV5-4 and TRBJ2-1, is ETGVTQSPTHLIKTRGQQVTLRCSSQSGHNTVSWYQQALGQGPQFIFQYYREEENGRGNFPPRFSGLQFPNYSSELNVNALELDDSALYLCASSLDFHEQFFGPGTRLTVL.

This clone was seen more than once but under ten times. This chain uses TRBV7-2 with TRBJ2-7, with TRBD1 matching 8 bases. Looked up from germline, CDR1 is SGHTA and CDR2 is FQGNSA. This CDR3 contains 14 residues. The V and J ends lost 5 bases and 3 bases, in that order; junction bases with no gene match: 6. The CDR3 nucleotides are TGTGCCAGCAGCCGAAGACAGGGGAGCTACGAGCAGTACTTC. Protein: CASSRRQGSYEQYF.

There are a few counts of this clone. The CDR3 DNA follows: TGTGCCAGCAGCCCAATTACTAGCGGGAAAAGCACAGATACGCAGTATTTT. Protein product: CASSPITSGKSTDTQYF. This chain links TRBV28 with TRBJ2-3; 10 bases fit TRBD2. Germline CDR1 is MDHEN and CDR2 is SYDVKM. Trimming cost V 6 bases and J 0 bases; bases outside gene matches: 9. The CDR3 is 17 amino acids.

In this sample, this clone turned up a few times. This chain connects TRBV29-1 to TRBJ2-1; 8 positions agree with TRBD1. Germline CDR1 SQVTM, CDR2 ANQGSEA. V lost 3 bases to trimming and J lost 0 bases; unmatched junction nucleotides: 4. There are 15 residues in the CDR3. CDR3 region: CSVDGGQGSYNEQFF. The CDR3 DNA reads as TGCAGCGTTGATGGCGGACAGGGCTCCTACAATGAGCAGTTCTTC.

This clone was seen only a few times. The chain has TRBV9 and TRBJ2-7; tentative D call: TRBD1 (5 bases). The V and J ends lost 1 base and 5 bases respectively, with 16 bases between them. Germline CDR1 SGDLS, CDR2 YYNGEE. The length of the CDR3 is 15 residues. The DNA for the CDR3 is TGTGCCAGCAGCGTACTGCGGCGCAGGGCCCACGAGCAGTACTTC. It encodes CASSVLRRRAHEQYF.

Only a few counts were recorded for this clone. CDR3 amino acids: CASSQDYIKWGQGNTEAFF. CDR3 DNA: TGCGCCAGCAGCCAAGATTACATTAAGTGGGGACAGGGGAACACTGAAGCTTTCTTT. V is TRBV4-3 and J is TRBJ1-1; 9 positions match TRBD1. With V trimmed by 0 bases and J by 1 base, 12 bases remained unmatched. CDR3 length equals 19 residues. Germline V gene sequence: CDR1 LGHNA, CDR2 YSLEER.

V is TRBV5-1 and J is TRBJ2-1, with 8 bases fitting TRBD2. The J segment lost 5 bases and the V segment lost 1 base, leaving 5 bases of the junction unmatched. This CDR3 spans 15 amino acids. The germline V gene has CDR1 SGHRS and CDR2 YFSETQ. Written as DNA, the CDR3 is TGCGCCAGCAGCTTGTCCGGGACTAGGAACAATGAGCAGTTCTTC. Translation: CASSLSGTRNNEQFF.

This clone was picked up a small number of times. The rearrangement uses TRBV18 and TRBJ2-7; 8 nucleotides line up with TRBD1. V lost 1 base and J lost 2; bases outside the gene matches: 7. CDR3 size: 16 residues. Germline V CDR1 and CDR2: KGHSH, LQKENI. CDR3 DNA: TGTGCCAGCTCACCACATCACGGACAGGGCGCCTACGAGCAGTACTTC. Translating it yields CASSPHHGQGAYEQYF.

V usage is TRBV6-5 and J usage is TRBJ2-1, with TRBD2 matching over 12 bases. The CDR3 has 13 residues. CDR1 and CDR2 from the germline V gene are MNHEY and SVGAGI. V was clipped by 6 bases and J by 15 bases; unmatched bases: 9. The CDR3 bases are TGTGCCAGCAGCCGACTAGCGGGAGTGTGGACGTTCTTC. As protein: CASSRLAGVWTFF.

This clone occurred a few times. The chain links TRBV19 to TRBJ2-7; 9 nucleotides match TRBD1. Germline V gene lookup returns CDR1 LNHDA and CDR2 SQIVND (reference sequence). The CDR3 consists of 14 residues. V gave up 9 bases and J gave up 1 base; unmatched junction bases: 7. The CDR3 loop is CASAAGTGSYEQYF. Written as DNA, the CDR3 is TGTGCCAGCGCGGCCGGGACAGGGTCCTACGAGCAGTACTTC.

This clone was detected only a few times. V is TRBV7-9 and J is TRBJ2-7, with 10 bases lining up with TRBD2. Trimming at V came to 1 base and at J to 0 bases, leaving 3 bases not matched to a gene. The CDR3 extends over 16 amino acids. Looked up from germline, CDR1 is SEHNR and CDR2 is FQNEAQ (reference sequence). CDR3 loop: CASSLGTSGFSYEQYF. The CDR3 nucleotides are TGTGCCAGCAGCTTAGGGACTAGCGGTTTCTCCTACGAGCAGTACTTC.

The chain is built from TRBV11-2 and TRBJ2-2; 13 nucleotides line up with TRBD2. There are 15 residues in the CDR3. CDR1 is SGHAT and CDR2 is FQNNGV in the germline V gene. The V and J ends lost 4 bases and 6 bases, in that order; junction bases with no gene match: 2. The CDR3 spells CASSWTSGSAGELFF. The CDR3 DNA sequence: TGTGCCAGCAGCTGGACTAGCGGGAGTGCCGGGGAGCTGTTTTTT.

The V gene is TRBV18, the J gene TRBJ1-1, with no clear D. The germline CDR1 and CDR2 sequences are KGHSH and LQKENI. This CDR3 contains 12 residues. The ends were cut back, 2 bases at V and 9 bases at J, with 10 bases in the middle. The DNA of the CDR3 is TGTGCCAGCTCACCAAGGGATGAAAAAGCTTTCTTT. This encodes CASSPRDEKAFF.

This chain connects TRBV4-3 to TRBJ2-7; 13 positions match TRBD2. The germline gives CDR1 LGHNA, CDR2 YSLEER. CDR3 length equals 16 residues. V lost 4 bases to trimming and J lost 2 bases; unmatched junction nucleotides: 5. The CDR3 protein is CASSLGLAGDTYEQYF. The CDR3 nucleotides read TGCGCCAGCAGCCTTGGACTAGCGGGGGACACCTACGAGCAGTACTTC.

This clone occurred a few times. V and J are TRBV20-1 and TRBJ1-1; the D is unclear. Germline V gene sequence: CDR1 DFQATT, CDR2 SNEGSKA (reference sequence). V was pared by 3 bases and J by 6 bases, with 8 bases between. This CDR3 is 11 amino acids long. CDR3 protein: CSAREVSEAFF. The DNA for the CDR3 is TGCAGTGCTAGGGAGGTCTCTGAAGCTTTCTTT.

This clone has just a few counts. V is TRBV4-2 and J is TRBJ2-5; D perhaps matches TRBD1 (5 bases). The germline V gene encodes CDR1 LGHNA and CDR2 YNFKEQ. CDR3 length equals 13 residues. Trimming took 1 base from V and 2 from J, leaving 5 bases between them. CDR3 nucleotide sequence: TGTGCCAGCAGCCAAGGACAGCAAGAGACCCAGTACTTC. Translated, it gives CASSQGQQETQYF.

The genes are TRBV5-4 and TRBJ2-1; D uncertain. CDR3 length equals 15 residues. V dropped 3 bases and J dropped 5 bases, with 15 bases sitting between them. Germline values: CDR1 SGHNT, CDR2 YYREEE (reference sequence). The CDR3 region is CASSSRLTLNNEQFF. The DNA of the CDR3 is TGTGCCAGCAGCTCGAGGTTGACTTTGAACAATGAGCAGTTCTTC.

This rearrangement joins TRBV5-1 to TRBJ2-4; no clear D. The V end lost 3 bases, the J end lost 2 bases, and 15 bases lay between the germline ends. The germline V gene encodes CDR1 SGHRS and CDR2 YFSETQ. The CDR3 is made up of 16 amino acids. The DNA of the CDR3 is TGCGCCAGCAGCTCGAGAGGATCAGTCTCCAAAAACATTCAGTACTTC. Amino acid sequence: CASSSRGSVSKNIQYF.

In its sample, this clone was seen a few times. The V and J genes are TRBV2 and TRBJ1-2; D remains unclear. Trimming removed 7 bases from V and 3 bases from J, with 6 bases in between. The CDR3 has 11 residues. Germline V CDR1 and CDR2: SNHLY, FYNNEI. CDR3 amino acids: CASKRDYGYTF. In nucleotides, the CDR3 is TGTGCCAGCAAACGTGACTATGGCTACACCTTC.

The chain couples TRBV10-3 to TRBJ2-3, with TRBD2 matching 9 bases. The CDR3 consists of 14 residues. CDR1 and CDR2 (germline): ENHRY, SYGVKD. The V gene end was trimmed by 4 bases and the J gene end by 5 bases; junction bases not matched to a gene: 4. DNA of the CDR3: TGTGCCATCAGTGGTAGCGGGGGACAAGATACGCAGTATTTT. Protein product: CAISGSGGQDTQYF.

This clone was recorded a few times. The CDR3 spells CASSVGGFYNEQFF. The CDR3 coding sequence is TGTGCCAGCAGTGTTGGCGGGTTTTACAATGAGCAGTTCTTC. The J gene is TRBJ2-1, the V gene TRBV9, with D possibly TRBD2 on 5 matching bases. The CDR3 has 14 amino acids. V was trimmed by 5 bases and J by 4 bases, leaving 13 bases between them. The germline gives CDR1 SGDLS, CDR2 YYNGEE.

A few counts support this clone. As DNA, the CDR3 is TGTGCCAGCAGTTATTTGGGGACTAGCGGGTACGAGCAGTACTTC. It translates to CASSYLGTSGYEQYF. V usage is TRBV6-5 and J usage is TRBJ2-7, with 12 bases aligning to TRBD2. In germline, CDR1 is MNHEY, CDR2 SVGAGI. Trimming removed 3 bases from V and 4 bases from J; junction bases left unmatched: 4. This CDR3 has 15 residues.

The chain employs TRBV5-1 and TRBJ2-5; possible D gene TRBD2, 6 bases. The CDR3 contains 16 residues. Germline-derived CDR1 and CDR2 are SGHRS and YFSETQ. V dropped 1 base and J dropped 7 bases, with 20 bases sitting between them. Here the CDR3 DNA reads TGCGCCAGCAGCTTGAAAGTTGACCCCGGAGCGGGGACCCAGTACTTC. It yields the protein CASSLKVDPGAGTQYF.

This clone was seen a handful of times. V usage is TRBV21-1 and J usage is TRBJ2-7. TRBV21-1 represents a pseudogene. The CDR3 totals 20 residues. The CDR3 sequence: CASSKVYRDRRPRGIDEQYF. Here the CDR3 DNA reads TGTGCCAGCAGCAAAGTTTACCGGGACCGCCGCCCGAGAGGAATCGACGAGCAGTACTTC.

The chain joins TRBV18 to TRBJ2-7; 7 nucleotides line up with TRBD1. J gave up 0 bases and V 0 bases, and 11 bases lay outside the gene matches. The CDR3 loop spans 18 amino acids. CDR1 KGHSH and CDR2 LQKENI come from the germline V gene. CDR3 region: CASSPPVGQSQISYEQYF. DNA of the CDR3: TGTGCCAGCTCACCACCTGTGGGACAGTCACAAATCTCCTACGAGCAGTACTTC.

This clone came up a few times. The chain has TRBV28 and TRBJ2-7; D possibly corresponds to TRBD1 (6 bases). Germline values: CDR1 MDHEN, CDR2 SYDVKM. V was shortened by 3 bases and J by 4 bases, with 10 bases between the two germline ends. This CDR3 contains 13 residues. This CDR3 reads CASSFRTVYEQYF. The CDR3 DNA is TGTGCCAGCAGTTTTAGGACAGTATACGAGCAGTACTTC.